This T cell receptor (beta chain) comes out of a study of OX40 agonist ivuxolimab in advanced cancers. J lost 0 bases, V lost 5 bases, and 6 bases had no gene match. The CDR3 is made up of 15 amino acids. Germline V CDR1 and CDR2: MDHEN, SYDVKM. Clones were read by immunoSEQ multiplex PCR, and TCRdb kept only the in-frame ones, dropping some. The table records about 68,000 clones, more than 65% of them present only once. The receptor was derived from an adult with an advanced solid tumor such as melanoma, head and neck, liver or kidney cancer. Sequencing used CD4+ or CD8+ T cells sorted from blood, obtained in a trial of the OX40 agonist ivuxolimab. The V and J genes are TRBV28 and TRBJ1-1; 7 bases align to TRBD1. CDR3 nucleotides: TGTGCCAGCAGTATCTCCACAGGGGTGAACACTGAAGCTTTCTTT. Translating it yields CASSISTGVNTEAFF.